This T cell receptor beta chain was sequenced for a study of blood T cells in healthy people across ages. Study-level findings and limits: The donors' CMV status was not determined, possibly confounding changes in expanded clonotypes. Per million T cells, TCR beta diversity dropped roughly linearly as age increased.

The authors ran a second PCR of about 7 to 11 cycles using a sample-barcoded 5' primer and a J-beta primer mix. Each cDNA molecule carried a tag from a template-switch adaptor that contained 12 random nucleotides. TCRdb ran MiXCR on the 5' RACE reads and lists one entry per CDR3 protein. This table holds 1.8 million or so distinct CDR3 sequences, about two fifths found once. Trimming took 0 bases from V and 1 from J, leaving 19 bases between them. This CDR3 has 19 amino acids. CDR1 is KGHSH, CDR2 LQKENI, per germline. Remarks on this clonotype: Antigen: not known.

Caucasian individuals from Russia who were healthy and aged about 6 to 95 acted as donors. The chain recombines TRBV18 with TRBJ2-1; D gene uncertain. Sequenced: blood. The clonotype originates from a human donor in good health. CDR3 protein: CASSPPWERGNLSYNEQFF. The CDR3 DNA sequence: TGTGCCAGCTCACCACCCTGGGAACGCGGTAATTTATCCTACAATGAGCAGTTCTTC. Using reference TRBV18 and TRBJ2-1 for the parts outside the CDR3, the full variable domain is NAGVMQNPRHLVRRRGQEARLRCSPMKGHSHVYWYRQLPEEGLKFMVYLQKENIIDESGMPKERFSAEFPKEGPSILRIQQVVRGDSAAYFCASSPPWERGNLSYNEQFFGPGTRLTVL.